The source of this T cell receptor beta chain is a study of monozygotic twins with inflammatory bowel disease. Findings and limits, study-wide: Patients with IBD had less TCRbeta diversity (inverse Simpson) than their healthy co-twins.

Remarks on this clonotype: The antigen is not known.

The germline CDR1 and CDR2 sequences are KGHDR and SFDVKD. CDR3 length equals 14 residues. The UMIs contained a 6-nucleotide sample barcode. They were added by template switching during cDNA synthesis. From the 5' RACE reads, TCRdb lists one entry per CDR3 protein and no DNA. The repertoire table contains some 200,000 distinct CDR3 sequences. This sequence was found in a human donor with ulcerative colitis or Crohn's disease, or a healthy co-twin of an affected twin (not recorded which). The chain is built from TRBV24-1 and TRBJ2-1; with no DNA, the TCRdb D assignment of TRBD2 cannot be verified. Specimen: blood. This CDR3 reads CATNHGVHGNEQFF.